These 8 T cell receptor beta chains were sequenced from one sample in a study of blood T cell repertoires in COVID-19. Profiling relied on immunoSEQ multiplex PCR, and the TCRdb table lists in-frame clones only, not all of them. Of approximately 200,000 clones listed, 80% are singletons. Sequencing was performed on PBMCs or T cells enriched from blood (not recorded which). The receptors originated from a woman aged 40 to 49 with acute COVID-19.

The V gene is TRBV19, the J gene TRBJ1-1; D not resolved. The CDR3 has 13 residues. CDR1 and CDR2 from the germline V gene are LNHDA and SQIVND (reference sequence). Trimming took off 3 bases at V and 1 base at J, with 6 bases between the two ends. The CDR3: CASSIPQNTEAFF. DNA of the CDR3: TGTGCCAGTAGTATCCCACAGAACACTGAAGCTTTCTTT.

In its sample, this clone was seen a few times. The chain couples TRBV7-3 to TRBJ2-5; unclear D gene. The germline V and J ends were trimmed by 0 bases and 1 base, with 6 bases remaining between them. This CDR3 contains 14 residues. Germline CDR1 SGHTA, CDR2 FQGTGA. CDR3 DNA sequence: TGTGCCAGCAGCTTAACGAGGTCCCAAGAGACCCAGTACTTC. Translated: CASSLTRSQETQYF.

This clone was picked up one time. V usage is TRBV27 and J usage is TRBJ1-5, with 8 bases lining up with TRBD1. CDR3 length: 15 amino acids. CDR1 is MNHEY and CDR2 is SMNVEV in the germline V gene (reference sequence). The trim removed 1 base at V and 3 bases at J, leaving 2 bases unmatched. CDR3 in DNA: TGTGCCAGCAGTTTATTGGGACAGGTCAATCAGCCCCAGCATTTT. Residues: CASSLLGQVNQPQHF.

This clone came up once. The J gene is TRBJ2-3, the V gene TRBV4-3; 10 bases are shared with TRBD2. Germline values: CDR1 LGHNA, CDR2 YSLEER. This CDR3 spans 17 amino acids. With 0 bases clipped from V and 5 bases from J, the junction kept 8 bases outside the gene matches. The CDR3 is CASSQEASGSSRDTQYF. The CDR3 coding sequence is TGCGCCAGCAGCCAAGAGGCTAGCGGGAGCTCCCGAGATACGCAGTATTTT.

The chain employs TRBV30 and TRBJ1-1, with 9 bases lining up with TRBD1. Germline loops: CDR1 GTSNPN, CDR2 SVGIG (reference sequence). J was trimmed by 4 bases and V by 3 bases; bases with no gene match: 6. The CDR3 consists of 14 residues. The CDR3 sequence is CAWRVRDRVTEAFF. CDR3 in DNA: TGTGCCTGGAGGGTAAGGGACAGGGTCACTGAAGCTTTCTTT.

V and J are TRBV6-2 or TRBV6-3 and TRBJ1-5, with 9 bases identical to TRBD1. J gave up 7 bases and V 5 bases, and 9 bases lay outside the gene matches. Germline V gene data show CDR1 as MNHEY and CDR2 as SVGEGT. CDR3 length: 15 residues. The CDR3 here is CASSAGTGLNQPQHF. CDR3 bases: TGTGCCAGCAGTGCCGGGACAGGGTTAAACCAGCCCCAGCATTTT.

DNA of the CDR3: TGTGCCAGCAGTGAAGGGGCGGGAGGGAACATTCAGTACTTC. It codes for CASSEGAGGNIQYF. The chain is built from TRBV2 and TRBJ2-4; 9 nucleotides agree with TRBD2. The CDR3 runs 14 residues. In germline, CDR1 is SNHLY, CDR2 FYNNEI. The V gene end was trimmed by 1 base and the J gene end by 7 bases; junction bases not matched to a gene: 2.

There are a few counts of this clone. J is TRBJ1-2 and V is TRBV24-1, with D perhaps matching TRBD1 (6 bases). This CDR3 has 13 amino acids. Trimming removed 5 bases at V and 7 bases at J, with 13 bases between. The germline CDR1 and CDR2 sequences are KGHDR and SFDVKD. CDR3 bases: TGTGCCACCAGTGGCCGGGGGGCGTTTGGCTACACCTTC. Protein product: CATSGRGAFGYTF.